The rows below give T cell receptor beta chains drawn from one sample of a study of blood T cells in healthy people across ages. TCRdb recomputed calls from the 5' RACE reads with MiXCR, one row per CDR3 protein. The repertoire holds fewer than 2 million distinct CDR3 sequences, with approximately 39% as singletons. Sequencing was done on a sample of blood. The receptors were gathered from a human donor in good health. Both conserved end residues are part of each CDR3. D genes are given only for firm matches. The listing skips clone size in some rows; elsewhere it reads once, few, many or a size class.

v_gene	j_gene	d_gene	abundance	CDR3aa	CDR3nt
TRBV27	TRBJ2-7	-	-	CASSPLDRHYEQYF	TGTGCCAGCAGTCCTCTTGACAGGCACTACGAGCAGTACTTC
TRBV29-1	TRBJ2-1	-	-	CSVDGGGFEQFF	TGCAGCGTTGATGGAGGGGGCTTTGAGCAGTTCTTC
TRBV7-3	TRBJ2-1	-	-	CASSRPGHTSEQFF	TGTGCCAGCAGCCGCCCGGGACACACTTCGGAGCAGTTCTTC
TRBV4-1	TRBJ2-1	-	few	CASSPTPSVSYNEQFF	TGCGCCAGCAGCCCGACCCCCAGCGTCTCCTACAATGAGCAGTTCTTC
TRBV3-1	TRBJ2-1	TRBD1	once	CASSQPGQGADEQFF	TGTGCCAGCAGCCAACCGGGACAGGGGGCCGATGAGCAGTTCTTC
TRBV6-5	TRBJ2-5	TRBD2	few	CASSYVLAGGRETQYF	TGTGCCAGCAGTTATGTGTTAGCGGGGGGGCGAGAGACCCAGTACTTC
TRBV7-9	TRBJ1-2	-	-	CASTKDSLLNYGYTF	TGTGCCAGCACCAAAGACAGCCTCCTTAACTATGGCTACACCTTC
TRBV5-6	TRBJ2-6	-	many	CASSLAQRANVLTF	TGTGCCAGCAGCTTGGCGCAGAGGGCCAACGTCCTGACTTTC
TRBV7-2	TRBJ2-7	TRBD2	-	CATGSGAAYEQYF	TGTGCCACCGGAAGCGGGGCGGCCTACGAGCAGTACTTC
TRBV4-3	TRBJ2-1	-	-	CASSQERARSYNEQFF	TGCGCCAGCAGCCAAGAGAGGGCTAGATCTTACAATGAGCAGTTCTTC
TRBV3-1	TRBJ1-2	-	-	CASSHRRGLYGYTF	TGTGCCAGCAGCCATCGCAGGGGTCTCTATGGCTACACCTTC
TRBV20-1	TRBJ2-7	-	-	CSARVGLSSYEQYF	TGCAGTGCTAGGGTGGGACTTTCGTCCTACGAGCAGTACTTC
TRBV20-1	TRBJ1-1	-	-	CSTSRRLNTEAFF	TGCAGTACTAGTCGCAGATTAAACACTGAAGCTTTCTTT
TRBV5-5	TRBJ1-2	TRBD1	few	CASSRAGTVNYGYTF	TGTGCCAGCAGCCGTGCCGGGACAGTAAACTATGGCTACACCTTC
TRBV29-1	TRBJ2-1	-	few	CSVGQRDFEGFF	TGCAGCGTTGGGCAACGAGATTTTGAGGGGTTCTTC
TRBV5-1	TRBJ2-3	-	-	CASSAGGYVTDTQYF	TGCGCCAGCAGCGCTGGAGGCTACGTCACAGATACGCAGTATTTT
TRBV29-1	TRBJ2-5	TRBD1	-	CSVAGGARETQYF	TGCAGCGTTGCAGGGGGCGCGAGGGAGACCCAGTACTTC
TRBV6-2/TRBV6-3	TRBJ2-1	-	-	CASSYGVPYNEQFF	TGTGCCAGCAGTTACGGGGTACCCTACAATGAGCAGTTCTTC
TRBV12-3/TRBV12-4	TRBJ2-2	-	-	CASSLTEGGELFF	TGTGCCAGCAGTTTGACAGAGGGCGGGGAGCTGTTTTTT
TRBV12-3/TRBV12-4	TRBJ2-5	-	-	CASSFSTPQETQYF	TGTGCCAGCAGTTTTTCAACCCCCCAAGAGACCCAGTACTTC
TRBV20-1	TRBJ1-5	-	-	CSARVSGNRANQPQHF	TGCAGTGCTAGAGTAAGCGGGAACAGGGCCAATCAGCCCCAGCATTTT
TRBV6-6	TRBJ2-1	TRBD2	-	CASGLGLAGEQFF	TGTGCCAGCGGCTTAGGACTAGCTGGTGAGCAGTTCTTC
TRBV9	TRBJ2-1	TRBD2	-	CASSVETSANEQFF	TGTGCCAGCAGCGTAGAGACTAGCGCCAATGAGCAGTTCTTC
TRBV28	TRBJ1-2	-	-	CASRGNRVFYGYTF	TGTGCCAGCAGGGGTAACAGGGTCTTCTATGGCTACACCTTC
TRBV10-3	TRBJ2-7	-	few	CVIRDSNYEQYF	TGTGTCATCAGGGACTCCAACTACGAGCAGTACTTC
TRBV21-1	TRBJ2-1	-	few	CATPRKDGYNEQFF	TGTGCCACCCCACGAAAGGACGGATACAATGAGCAGTTCTTC
TRBV6-5	TRBJ2-3	-	-	CASSQDRIAQYF	TGTGCCAGCAGTCAAGACAGGATAGCGCAGTATTTT
TRBV28	TRBJ2-7	-	few	CASRLARGMNEQYF	TGTGCCAGCAGGTTAGCTAGGGGCATGAACGAGCAGTACTTC
TRBV7-2	TRBJ2-7	-	few	CASSQTISYEQYF	TGTGCCAGCAGCCAGACAATATCCTACGAGCAGTACTTC
TRBV6-5	TRBJ1-1	-	-	CASSYAAAPVVAFF	TGTGCCAGCAGTTACGCTGCAGCCCCCGTTGTAGCTTTCTTT
TRBV5-1	TRBJ2-5	TRBD1	-	CASSWTGRKTQYF	TGCGCCAGCAGCTGGACAGGGCGAAAGACCCAGTACTTC
TRBV6-1	TRBJ1-2	-	few	CASSEGITYGYTF	TGTGCCAGCAGCGAGGGGATAACCTATGGCTACACCTTC
TRBV2	TRBJ2-6	-	-	CASSKLSGYTFSGANVRTF	TGTGCCAGCAGTAAACTTTCAGGGTACACATTCTCTGGGGCCAACGTCCGGACTTTC
TRBV29-1	TRBJ1-1	-	-	CSAVKGGRPGGAFF	TGCAGCGCCGTGAAGGGGGGACGACCCGGCGGAGCTTTCTTT
TRBV7-2	TRBJ2-7	-	-	CASSLQGPGGNEQYF	TGTGCCAGCAGCTTGCAGGGGCCGGGGGGCAACGAGCAGTACTTC
TRBV9	TRBJ2-3	-	-	CASSVDGVPDGDTQYF	TGTGCCAGCAGCGTAGATGGGGTCCCTGATGGAGATACGCAGTATTTT
TRBV12-3/TRBV12-4	TRBJ1-2	TRBD1	few	CASNDRSGGGYTF	TGTGCCAGCAACGACAGGTCAGGGGGAGGCTACACCTTC
TRBV14	TRBJ2-2	-	-	CASSQDRGAPFTGELFF	TGTGCCAGCAGCCAAGACAGGGGGGCGCCCTTCACCGGGGAGCTGTTTTTT
TRBV12-3/TRBV12-4	TRBJ2-3	-	few	CASSLPLAKSTDTQYF	TGTGCCAGCAGTTTACCCCTAGCGAAGAGCACAGATACGCAGTATTTT
TRBV27	TRBJ1-5	-	once	CAIRIRYSNQPQHF	TGTGCCATCCGGATACGATATAGCAATCAGCCCCAGCATTTT
TRBV6-5	TRBJ2-5	TRBD1	many	CASNRGETQYF	TGTGCCAGTAACAGGGGAGAGACCCAGTACTTC
TRBV20-1	TRBJ2-2	TRBD1	-	CSAGVDRVPNTGELFF	TGCAGTGCTGGGGTTGACAGGGTACCGAACACCGGGGAGCTGTTTTTT
TRBV20-1	TRBJ2-5	-	-	CSASKRLETQYF	TGCAGTGCTAGCAAGCGGTTGGAGACCCAGTACTTC
TRBV24-1	TRBJ2-3	-	-	CATSDLAVDTQYF	TGTGCCACCAGTGATTTAGCTGTGGATACGCAGTATTTT
TRBV12-3/TRBV12-4	TRBJ2-7	-	few	CASRGFLNSEQYF	TGTGCCAGCAGGGGGTTTTTAAATAGCGAGCAGTACTTC
TRBV27	TRBJ1-2	-	-	CASRTPPNGYTF	TGTGCCAGCAGGACGCCCCCAAATGGCTACACCTTC
TRBV4-1	TRBJ2-7	-	many	CASSPREQGSNEQYF	TGCGCCAGCAGCCCCCGTGAGCAGGGGAGCAACGAGCAGTACTTC